One sample yielded the 19 T cell receptor beta chains listed below, sequenced in a study of blood T cell repertoires in COVID-19. Assay used: immunoSEQ multiplex PCR; TCRdb lists only in-frame clones, some missing. Of 200,000 to 300,000 clones in the sample, just under 90% were seen once. Specimen: PBMCs or T cells enriched from blood (not recorded which). These receptors originate from a woman aged 25 to 39 with acute COVID-19.

This chain links TRBV7-2 with TRBJ2-6, with a possible D match to TRBD2 (6 bases). The CDR3 sequence is 16 residues long. Germline V gene sequence: CDR1 SGHTA, CDR2 FQGNSA. V lost 5 bases to trimming and J lost 4 bases, with 15 bases between them. CDR3 bases: TGTGCCAGCAGCCCCCGGTGGGGAGGAGGGGCCAACGTCCTGACTTTC. Translation gives CASSPRWGGGANVLTF.

V is TRBV7-9 and J is TRBJ2-7; D is uncertain. CDR3 length equals 14 residues. Germline CDR1 reads SEHNR; CDR2 reads FQNEAQ (reference sequence). Deletions cut 3 bases from V and 1 base from J, with 10 bases between. The CDR3, as DNA: TGTGCCAGCAGCTTTGGCAGTTTTTCCTACGAGCAGTACTTC. This translates into CASSFGSFSYEQYF.

Written as DNA, the CDR3 is TGTGCCTGGGACAGGGGGCCCTACGAGCAGTACTTC. Translation gives CAWDRGPYEQYF. The chain uses TRBV30 and TRBJ2-7; 10 bases match TRBD1. The V and J ends lost 5 bases and 2 bases, in that order; junction bases with no gene match: 0. This CDR3 is 12 amino acids long. Germline CDR1 GTSNPN, CDR2 SVGIG (reference sequence).

The chain links TRBV29-1 to TRBJ2-5; D might be TRBD1 (6 bases). The CDR3 covers 13 residues. Germline CDR1 reads SQVTM; CDR2 reads ANQGSEA. The V gene lost 6 bases and the J gene lost 5 bases, with 16 bases spanning the gap. CDR3 sequence: CSVATTGSETQYF. The CDR3 bases are TGCAGCGTGGCCACGACAGGTAGTGAGACCCAGTACTTC.

The chain employs TRBV29-1 and TRBJ2-7, with a possible D match to TRBD1 (5 bases). The CDR3 sequence is 12 residues long. Trimming took off 1 base at V and 3 bases at J, with 7 bases between the two ends. Germline V CDR1 and CDR2: SQVTM, ANQGSEA. This chain's CDR3 is CSVEATDYEQYF. For the CDR3, the DNA is TGCAGCGTTGAAGCGACAGACTACGAGCAGTACTTC.

The chain joins TRBV5-1 to TRBJ1-4; D unresolved. Germline V CDR1 and CDR2: SGHRS, YFSETQ. V was pared by 0 bases and J by 10 bases, with 10 bases between. This CDR3 is 13 amino acids long. The CDR3 protein is CASSLVSIGKLFF. DNA for the CDR3: TGCGCCAGCAGCTTGGTGTCTATCGGAAAACTGTTTTTT.

The rearrangement links TRBV5-1 to TRBJ2-2; tentatively, D is TRBD1 (5 bases). Trimming took 1 base from V and 3 from J, leaving 13 bases between them. The CDR3 sequence is 16 residues long. CDR1 and CDR2 (germline): SGHRS, YFSETQ. Here the CDR3 reads CASSLSQATHTGELFF. CDR3 DNA sequence: TGCGCCAGCAGCTTGTCACAGGCGACACACACCGGGGAGCTGTTTTTT.

The rearrangement joins TRBV11-2 to TRBJ2-1; tentatively, D is TRBD1 (5 bases). The CDR3 runs to 15 residues. V gave up 4 bases and J gave up 3 bases, with 13 bases separating them. Germline-derived CDR1 and CDR2 are SGHAT and FQNNGV. The CDR3, as DNA: TGTGCCAGCAGCTGGGCCGACAGATACTACAATGAGCAGTTCTTC. It yields the protein CASSWADRYYNEQFF.

The chain couples TRBV11-2 to TRBJ2-1, with a tentative D call TRBD2 (6 bases). Germline-derived CDR1 and CDR2 are SGHAT and FQNNGV. Trimming cost V 7 bases and J 2 bases, with 18 bases left between them. This CDR3 has 16 amino acids. The CDR3 bases are TGTGCCAGCACCATTTTACGGGGGAACCCCTACAATGAGCAGTTCTTC. This translates into CASTILRGNPYNEQFF.

V and J are TRBV30 and TRBJ2-2; 9 bases map to TRBD1. Germline CDR1 reads GTSNPN; CDR2 reads SVGIG (reference sequence). The CDR3 contains 16 residues. J was trimmed by 5 bases and V by 1 base; bases with no gene match: 8. The CDR3 sequence is CAWSDRRQGETGELFF. As DNA, the CDR3 is TGTGCCTGGAGTGACCGTAGACAGGGGGAAACCGGGGAGCTGTTTTTT.

This chain joins TRBV5-1 and TRBJ1-4, with D possibly TRBD1 on 6 matching bases. Germline lookup yields CDR1 SGHRS and CDR2 YFSETQ. V was pared by 0 bases and J by 5 bases, with 11 bases between. The CDR3 is 15 amino acids. The CDR3 reads CASSLVTGKNEKLFF. In DNA, the CDR3 is TGCGCCAGCAGCTTGGTGACAGGAAAGAATGAAAAACTGTTTTTT.

The genes are TRBV4-1 and TRBJ1-2; 8 positions match TRBD1. V lost 0 bases, J lost 4 bases, and 10 bases stayed unmatched. CDR3 length equals 17 residues. CDR1 is MGHRA and CDR2 is YSYEKL in the germline V gene. CDR3 in amino acids: CASSQDRTGIEGYGYTF. CDR3 nucleotide sequence: TGCGCCAGCAGCCAAGACAGGACAGGGATAGAGGGCTATGGCTACACCTTC.

The chain has TRBV20-1 and TRBJ1-2, with 7 bases aligning to TRBD1. V was clipped by 2 bases and J by 6 bases; unmatched bases: 0. The CDR3 is 11 amino acids. Germline values: CDR1 DFQATT, CDR2 SNEGSKA (reference sequence). CDR3 sequence reads: CSARQGDGYTF. The CDR3 DNA is TGCAGTGCTAGACAGGGGGATGGCTACACCTTC.

The rearrangement links TRBV19 to TRBJ2-3; 10 positions match TRBD2. The CDR3 sequence is 13 residues long. J lost 8 bases, V lost 3 bases, and 2 bases had no gene match. Germline CDR1 reads LNHDA; CDR2 reads SQIVND (reference sequence). The CDR3 sequence: CASSITSGVTQYF. DNA of the CDR3: TGTGCCAGTAGTATCACTAGCGGGGTTACGCAGTATTTT.

The chain carries TRBV18 and TRBJ1-2; D is perhaps TRBD1 (5 bases). The germline V and J ends were trimmed by 2 bases and 4 bases, with 11 bases remaining between them. CDR3 size: 14 residues. CDR1 KGHSH and CDR2 LQKENI come from the germline V gene. The DNA of the CDR3 is TGTGCCAGCTCACCAGAAGGGGCCTTCTATGGCTACACCTTC. Its protein product is CASSPEGAFYGYTF.

This clone was observed a handful of times. The chain couples TRBV7-8 to TRBJ2-3; unclear D gene. Germline V gives CDR1 SGHVS, CDR2 FQNEAQ. This CDR3 has 13 residues. The V end lost 1 base, the J end lost 4 bases, and 6 bases lay between the germline ends. CDR3 nucleotides: TGTGCCAGCAGCTTAGAGAAGCCAGATACGCAGTATTTT. This encodes CASSLEKPDTQYF.

This sequence joins TRBV6-5 and TRBJ2-7; 9 bases are shared with TRBD2. With V trimmed by 5 bases and J by 5 bases, 10 bases remained unmatched. The CDR3 totals 15 residues. Germline-derived CDR1 and CDR2 are MNHEY and SVGAGI. The DNA for the CDR3 is TGTGCCAGCAGTCGTAGCGGGGGCGGTAAAGACGAGCAGTACTTC. Protein product: CASSRSGGGKDEQYF.

The chain uses TRBV7-8 and TRBJ1-5; 10 bases are shared with TRBD1. The CDR3 extends over 16 amino acids. The junction had 1 base not matched to a gene; V was cut back by 0 bases and J by 2 bases. Germline values: CDR1 SGHVS, CDR2 FQNEAQ. CDR3 in DNA: TGTGCCAGCAGCTTAGCCGGGACAGGGGGCAATCAGCCCCAGCATTTT. Protein product: CASSLAGTGGNQPQHF.

CDR3 DNA sequence: TGTGCCAGCAGTTTATCCAGGCCCTCCTACGAGCAGTACTTC. It is translated as CASSLSRPSYEQYF. V usage is TRBV27 and J usage is TRBJ2-7; D ambiguous. The CDR3 length is 14 residues. Germline CDR1 MNHEY, CDR2 SMNVEV (reference sequence). V lost 0 bases to trimming and J lost 0 bases, with 6 bases between them.